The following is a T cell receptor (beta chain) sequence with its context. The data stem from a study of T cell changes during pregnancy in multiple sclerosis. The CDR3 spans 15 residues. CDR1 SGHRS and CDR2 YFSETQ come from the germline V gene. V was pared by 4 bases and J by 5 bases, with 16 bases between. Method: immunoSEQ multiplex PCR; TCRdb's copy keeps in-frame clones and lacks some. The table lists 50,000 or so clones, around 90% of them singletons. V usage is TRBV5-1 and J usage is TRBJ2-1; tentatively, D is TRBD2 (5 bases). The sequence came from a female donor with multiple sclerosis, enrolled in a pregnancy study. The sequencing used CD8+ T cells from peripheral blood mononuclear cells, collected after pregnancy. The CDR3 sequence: CASSQVILGDNEQFF. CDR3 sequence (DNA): TGCGCCAGCAGCCAGGTGATACTCGGGGACAATGAGCAGTTCTTC. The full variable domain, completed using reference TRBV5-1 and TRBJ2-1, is KAGVTQTPRYLIKTRGQQVTLSCSPISGHRSVSWYQQTPGQGLQFLFEYFSETQRNKGNFPGRFSGRQFSNSRSEMNVSTLELGDSALYLCASSQVILGDNEQFFGPGTRLTVL.